This T cell receptor beta chain was captured by sequencing in a study of blood T cell repertoires in COVID-19 (dated by TCRdb to between 2020 and 2021). Broadly, across the study: The collaborator samples originated in the United States, Italy and Spain and spanned the acute and convalescent phases of COVID-19. The prospective study material was composed of cDNA or gDNA derived from T cells, B-cell-depleted T cells, or PBMCs. Deeply sampled blood TCRbeta repertoires from subjects exposed to, actively infected with, or recovered from COVID-19 were included in the dataset. The repertoires were released in a freely available public database meant as a resource for research on the immune response to SARS-CoV-2. Samples were obtained from the ongoing ImmuneRACE study (first 160 participants) and from about 1,300 subjects provided by 6 global collaborators. Nearly every sample came with metadata listing a de-identified subject ID, COVID-19 status, age in years and sex. Where HLA class I and class II types were available, the types were taken from metadata supplied by the sample provider, not from assay-based typing. Overall results and qualifications from the work: Clinical and demographic metadata were provided uncurated, with the amount varying by source and participant.

TCRbeta CDR3 regions were amplified from genomic DNA by means of the immunoSEQ Assay, a bias-controlled multiplex PCR. In the source study's methods: The number of nucleated cells in each sample was estimated by amplification of reference gene primers within the assay. To quantify the absolute abundance of each unique TCRbeta CDR3 rearrangement, sequence reads were collapsed and filtered. For each sample, productive Simpson clonality was calculated by taking the square root of Simpson's diversity index across productive rearrangements. TCRdb obtained this table from immuneACCESS and retained in-frame rearrangements with V and J assigned. These tables miss some clones; where compared with another copy, unresolved V genes account for less than half of the shortfall, and the remainder is unexplained. V and J calls plus clone size are reproduced from that table; the DNA served to infer D and trimming. The sample contains about 150,000 clones, about 86% of them found a single time. About 7% of the sample rests with the top ten.

The CDR3, cysteine through phenylalanine, is 14 amino acids long. Only CDR3 DNA remains: 42 bases, in frame from the first base. The V and J ends are trimmed by 0 bases and 1 base, leaving 6 bases between them. Reading the germline V gene gives CDR1 LGHNA and CDR2 YSLEER. Each collaborating institution followed its own protocols to collect whole blood in K2EDTA tubes. For TCRbeta analysis, collaborators shipped samples as frozen whole blood, isolated PBMCs, or DNA extracted from either of those sample types. Comments on this clone: No antigen is known for it. No base qualities exist here, and no much larger clone lies one base off it.

The sequenced sample was peripheral blood. This sequence was found in a man in his fifties or sixties with active or convalescent COVID-19. The V and J segments used are TRBV4-3 and TRBJ1-1; tentative D gene TRBD1, with 5 bases matching. The sequence in DNA is TGCGCCAGCAGCCAAGACAGGGCGAACACTGAAGCTTTCTTT. This translates into CASSQDRANTEAFF.